This TCR beta chain was obtained from a study of cytomegalovirus exposure and HLA in healthy donors. Between the trimmed V and J ends, which lost 0 bases and 5 bases, there was a span of 6 bases. CDR1 and CDR2 (germline): SGDLS, YYNGEE. The CDR3 covers 13 residues. Vbeta (60) and Jbeta (13) primers were used in the PCR. Measured with immunoSEQ multiplex PCR; TCRdb has only the in-frame clones, and not every one. The repertoire consists of approximately 180,000 clones, with 75% to 80% occurring once and the leading ten covering 6.3%. This clonotype was obtained from a man aged 35 to 55 in good health and CMV-seropositive. V and J are TRBV9 and TRBJ2-1; D unresolved. What was sequenced was PBMCs. The CDR3 DNA reads as TGTGCCAGCAGCGTAGTGGGCAACAATGAGCAGTTCTTC. It yields the protein CASSVVGNNEQFF. Together with reference TRBV9 and TRBJ2-1, the CDR3 gives the full variable domain: DSGVTQTPKHLITATGQRVTLRCSPRSGDLSVYWYQQSLDQGLQFLIQYYNGEERAKGNILERFSAQQFPDLHSELNLSSLELGDSALYFCASSVVGNNEQFFGPGTRLTVL.